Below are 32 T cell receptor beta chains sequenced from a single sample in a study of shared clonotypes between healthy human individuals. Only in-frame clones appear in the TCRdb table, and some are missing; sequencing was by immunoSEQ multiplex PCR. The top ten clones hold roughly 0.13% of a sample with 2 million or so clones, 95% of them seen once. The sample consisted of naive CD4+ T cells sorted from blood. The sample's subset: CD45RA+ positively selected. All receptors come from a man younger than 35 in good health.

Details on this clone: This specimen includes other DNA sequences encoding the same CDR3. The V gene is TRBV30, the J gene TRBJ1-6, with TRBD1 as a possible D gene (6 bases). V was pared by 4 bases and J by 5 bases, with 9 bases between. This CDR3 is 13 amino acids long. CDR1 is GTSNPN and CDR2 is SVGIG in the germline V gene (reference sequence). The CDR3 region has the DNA TGTGCCTGGACAGGGGTAAATAATTCACCCCTCCACTTT. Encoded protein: CAWTGVNNSPLHF.

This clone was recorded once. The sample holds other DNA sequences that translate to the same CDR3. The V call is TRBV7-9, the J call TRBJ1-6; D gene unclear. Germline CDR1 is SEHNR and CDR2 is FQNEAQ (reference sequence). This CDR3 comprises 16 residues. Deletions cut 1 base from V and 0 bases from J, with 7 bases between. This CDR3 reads CASSLGQSSYNSPLHF. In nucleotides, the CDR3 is TGTGCCAGCAGCTTAGGGCAGAGCTCCTATAATTCACCCCTCCACTTT. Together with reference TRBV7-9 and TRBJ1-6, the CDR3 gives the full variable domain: DTGVSQNPRHKITKRGQNVTFRCDPISEHNRLYWYRQTLGQGPEFLTYFQNEAQLEKSRLLSDRFSAERPKGSFSTLEIQRTEQGDSAMYLCASSLGQSSYNSPLHFGNGTRLTVT.

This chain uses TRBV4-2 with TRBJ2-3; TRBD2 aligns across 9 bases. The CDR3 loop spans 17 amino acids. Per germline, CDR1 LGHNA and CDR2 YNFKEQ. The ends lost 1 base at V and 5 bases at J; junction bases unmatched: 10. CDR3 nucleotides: TGTGCCAGCAGCCAAGGGAAAGCGCGGGGGGGCAAAGATACGCAGTATTTT. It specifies CASSQGKARGGKDTQYF.

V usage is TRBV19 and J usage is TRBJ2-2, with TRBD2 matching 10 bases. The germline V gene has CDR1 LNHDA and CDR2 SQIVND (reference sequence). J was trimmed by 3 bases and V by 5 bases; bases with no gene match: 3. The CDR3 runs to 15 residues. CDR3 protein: CASSRLAGDTGELFF. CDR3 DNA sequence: TGTGCCAGTAGTCGCCTAGCGGGAGACACCGGGGAGCTGTTTTTT.

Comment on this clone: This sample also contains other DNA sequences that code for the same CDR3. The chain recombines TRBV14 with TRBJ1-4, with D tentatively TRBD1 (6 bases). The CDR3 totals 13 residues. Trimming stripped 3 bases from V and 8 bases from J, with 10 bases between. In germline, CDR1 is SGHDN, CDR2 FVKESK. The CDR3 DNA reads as TGTGCCAGCAGCCAGGGGGCACGAGAAAAACTGTTTTTT. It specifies CASSQGAREKLFF. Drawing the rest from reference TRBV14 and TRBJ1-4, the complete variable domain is EAGVTQFPSHSVIEKGQTVTLRCDPISGHDNLYWYRRVMGKEIKFLLHFVKESKQDESGMPNNRFLAERTGGTYSTLKVQPAELEDSGVYFCASSQGAREKLFFGSGTQLSVL.

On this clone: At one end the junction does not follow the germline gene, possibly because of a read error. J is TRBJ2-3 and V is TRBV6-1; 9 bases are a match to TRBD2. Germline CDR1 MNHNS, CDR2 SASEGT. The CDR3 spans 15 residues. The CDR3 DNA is TGTGCCAGCAGTAAAGCGGGAGGCAGGACAGATACGCAGTATTTT. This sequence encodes CASSKAGGRTDTQYF.

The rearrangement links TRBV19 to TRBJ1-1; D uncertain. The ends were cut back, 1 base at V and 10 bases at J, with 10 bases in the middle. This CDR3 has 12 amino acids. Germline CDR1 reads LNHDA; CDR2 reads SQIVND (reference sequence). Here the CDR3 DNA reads TGTGCCAGTAGTATAGGCTCGGGGAGAGCTTTCTTT. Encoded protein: CASSIGSGRAFF.

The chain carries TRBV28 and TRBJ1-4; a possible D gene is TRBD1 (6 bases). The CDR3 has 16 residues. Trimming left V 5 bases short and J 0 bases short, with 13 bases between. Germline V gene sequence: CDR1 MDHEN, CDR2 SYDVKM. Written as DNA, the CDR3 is TGTGCCAGCAGTGTTCTAGACAGGACAACTAATGAAAAACTGTTTTTT. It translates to CASSVLDRTTNEKLFF.

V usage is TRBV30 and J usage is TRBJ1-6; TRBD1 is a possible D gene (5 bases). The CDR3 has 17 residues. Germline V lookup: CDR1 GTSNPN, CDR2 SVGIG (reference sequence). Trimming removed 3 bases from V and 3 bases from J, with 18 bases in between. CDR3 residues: CAWRLGDRKIYNSPLHF. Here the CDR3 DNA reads TGTGCCTGGAGGTTAGGGGACCGAAAAATCTATAATTCACCCCTCCACTTT.

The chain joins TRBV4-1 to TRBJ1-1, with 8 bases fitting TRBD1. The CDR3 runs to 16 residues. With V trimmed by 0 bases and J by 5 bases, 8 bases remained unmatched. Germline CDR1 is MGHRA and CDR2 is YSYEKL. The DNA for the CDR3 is TGCGCCAGCAGCCAAGATACGCAGGGGGCGCGTACTGAAGCTTTCTTT. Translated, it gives CASSQDTQGARTEAFF.

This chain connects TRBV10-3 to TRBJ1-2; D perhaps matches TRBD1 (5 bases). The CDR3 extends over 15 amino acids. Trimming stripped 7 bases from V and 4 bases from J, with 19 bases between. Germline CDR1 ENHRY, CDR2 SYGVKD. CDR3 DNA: TGTGCCATCACCTTTTCCCAGGGATCTGGCTATGGCTACACCTTC. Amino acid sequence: CAITFSQGSGYGYTF.

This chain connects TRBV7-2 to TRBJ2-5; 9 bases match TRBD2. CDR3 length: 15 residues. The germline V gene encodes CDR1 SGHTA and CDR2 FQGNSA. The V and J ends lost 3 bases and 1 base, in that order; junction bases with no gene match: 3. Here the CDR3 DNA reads TGTGCCAGCAGCTTTGGCGGGAGGGCCCAAGAGACCCAGTACTTC. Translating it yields CASSFGGRAQETQYF.

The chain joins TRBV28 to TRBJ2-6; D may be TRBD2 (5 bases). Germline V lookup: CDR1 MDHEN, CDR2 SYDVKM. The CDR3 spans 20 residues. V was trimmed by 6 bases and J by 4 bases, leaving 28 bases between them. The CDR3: CASSPPINSGSLEGANVLTF. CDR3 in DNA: TGTGCCAGCAGCCCCCCGATTAACTCGGGATCGTTAGAAGGGGCCAACGTCCTGACTTTC.

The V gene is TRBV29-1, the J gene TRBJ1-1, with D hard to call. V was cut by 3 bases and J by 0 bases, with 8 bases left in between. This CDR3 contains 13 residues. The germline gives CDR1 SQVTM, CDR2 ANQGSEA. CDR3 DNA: TGCAGCGTTGATGTTTGGGTGAACACTGAAGCTTTCTTT. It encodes CSVDVWVNTEAFF.

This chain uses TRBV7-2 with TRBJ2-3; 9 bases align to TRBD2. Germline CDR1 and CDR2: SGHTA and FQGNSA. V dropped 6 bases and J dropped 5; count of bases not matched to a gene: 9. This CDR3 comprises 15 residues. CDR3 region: CASRPSGEGRDTQYF. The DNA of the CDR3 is TGTGCCAGCAGGCCTAGCGGGGAGGGAAGAGATACGCAGTATTTT. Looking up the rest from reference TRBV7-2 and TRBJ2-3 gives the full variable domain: GAGVSQSPSNKVTEKGKDVELRCDPISGHTALYWYRQSLGQGLEFLIYFQGNSAPDKSGLPSDRFSAERTGGSVSTLTIQRTQQEDSAVYLCASRPSGEGRDTQYFGPGTRLTVL.

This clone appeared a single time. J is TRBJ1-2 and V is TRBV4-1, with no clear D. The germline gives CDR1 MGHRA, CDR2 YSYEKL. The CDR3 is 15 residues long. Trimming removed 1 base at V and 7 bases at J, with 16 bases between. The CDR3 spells CASSQVYPQGFGYTF. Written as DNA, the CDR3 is TGCGCCAGCAGCCAAGTGTATCCACAAGGGTTTGGCTACACCTTC.

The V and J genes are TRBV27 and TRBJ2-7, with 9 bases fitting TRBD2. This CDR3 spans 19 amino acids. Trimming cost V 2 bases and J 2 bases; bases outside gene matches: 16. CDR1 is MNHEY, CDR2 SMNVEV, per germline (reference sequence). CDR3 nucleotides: TGTGCCAGCAGTTTAGGTCGCCTAGCGGGATCGCGGATGCCCTACGAGCAGTACTTC. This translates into CASSLGRLAGSRMPYEQYF.

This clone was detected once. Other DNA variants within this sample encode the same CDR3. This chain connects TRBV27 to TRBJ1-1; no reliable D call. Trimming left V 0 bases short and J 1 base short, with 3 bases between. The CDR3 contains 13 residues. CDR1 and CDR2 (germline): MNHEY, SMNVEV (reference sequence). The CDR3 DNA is TGTGCCAGCAGTTTATCAGAGAACACTGAAGCTTTCTTT. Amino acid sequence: CASSLSENTEAFF.

The CDR3 reads CASSPHLDRAAGYTF. The CDR3 coding sequence is TGCGCCAGCAGCCCTCACCTGGACAGAGCGGCTGGCTACACCTTC. The V gene is TRBV5-1, the J gene TRBJ1-2; perhaps TRBD1 as D (6 bases). CDR3 size: 15 residues. V was trimmed by 4 bases and J by 7 bases, leaving 20 bases between them. Germline V gene data show CDR1 as SGHRS and CDR2 as YFSETQ.

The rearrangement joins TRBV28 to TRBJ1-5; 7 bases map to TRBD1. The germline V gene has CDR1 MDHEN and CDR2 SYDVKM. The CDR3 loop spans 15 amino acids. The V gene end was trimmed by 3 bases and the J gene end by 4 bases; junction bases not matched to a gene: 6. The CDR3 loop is CASSLGTAGNQPQHF. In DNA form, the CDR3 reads TGTGCCAGCAGTTTGGGGACAGCTGGGAATCAGCCCCAGCATTTT.

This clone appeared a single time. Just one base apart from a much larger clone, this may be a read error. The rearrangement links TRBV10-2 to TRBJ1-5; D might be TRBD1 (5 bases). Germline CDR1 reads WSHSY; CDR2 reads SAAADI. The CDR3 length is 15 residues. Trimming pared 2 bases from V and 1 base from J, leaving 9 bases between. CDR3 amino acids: CASSELRVSNQPQHF. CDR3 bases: TGCGCCAGCAGTGAGCTCAGGGTAAGCAATCAGCCCCAGCATTTT.

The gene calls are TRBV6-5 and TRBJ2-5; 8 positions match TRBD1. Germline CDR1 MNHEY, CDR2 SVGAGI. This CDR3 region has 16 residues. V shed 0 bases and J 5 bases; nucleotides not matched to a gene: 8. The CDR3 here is CASSYSTRGLGETQYF. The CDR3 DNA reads TGTGCCAGCAGTTACTCGACCAGGGGGCTGGGTGAGACCCAGTACTTC.

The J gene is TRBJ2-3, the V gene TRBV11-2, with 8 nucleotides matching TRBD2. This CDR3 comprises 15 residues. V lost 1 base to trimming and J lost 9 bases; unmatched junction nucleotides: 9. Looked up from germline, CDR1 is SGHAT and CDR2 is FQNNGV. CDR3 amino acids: CASSLAGGPSLTQYF. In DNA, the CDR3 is TGTGCCAGCAGCTTAGCGGGGGGGCCAAGTCTAACGCAGTATTTT.

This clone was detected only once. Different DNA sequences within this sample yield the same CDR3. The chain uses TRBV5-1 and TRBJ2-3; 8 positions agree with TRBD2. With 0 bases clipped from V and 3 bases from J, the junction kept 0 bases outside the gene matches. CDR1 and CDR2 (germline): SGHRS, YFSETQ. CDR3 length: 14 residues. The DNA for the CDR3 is TGCGCCAGCAGCTTGGAGCGGGGGACAGATACGCAGTATTTT. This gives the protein CASSLERGTDTQYF.

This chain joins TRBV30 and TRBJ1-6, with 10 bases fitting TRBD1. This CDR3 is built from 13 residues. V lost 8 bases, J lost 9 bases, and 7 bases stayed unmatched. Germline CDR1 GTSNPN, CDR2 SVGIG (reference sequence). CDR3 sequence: CAGRGTGVSPLHF. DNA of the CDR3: TGTGCCGGGCGGGGGACAGGGGTTTCACCCCTCCACTTT.

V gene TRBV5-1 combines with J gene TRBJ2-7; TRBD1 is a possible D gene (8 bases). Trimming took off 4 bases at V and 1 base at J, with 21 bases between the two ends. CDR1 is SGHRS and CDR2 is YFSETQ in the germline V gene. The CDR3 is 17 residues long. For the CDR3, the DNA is TGCGCCAGCAGCCGGGGAGGGGACAGGAGAAGTTCCTACGAGCAGTACTTC. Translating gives CASSRGGDRRSSYEQYF.

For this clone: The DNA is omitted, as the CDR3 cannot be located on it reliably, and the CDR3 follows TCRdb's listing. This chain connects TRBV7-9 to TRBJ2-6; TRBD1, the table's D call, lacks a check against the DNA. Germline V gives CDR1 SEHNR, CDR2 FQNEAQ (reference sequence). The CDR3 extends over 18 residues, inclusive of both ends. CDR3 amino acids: CASSLRTGGILRANVLTF.

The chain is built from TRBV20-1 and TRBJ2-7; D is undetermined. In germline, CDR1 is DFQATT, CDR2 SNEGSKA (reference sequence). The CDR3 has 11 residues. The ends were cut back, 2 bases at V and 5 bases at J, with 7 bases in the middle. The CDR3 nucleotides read TGCAGTGCTAGATGGGTGGACGAGCAGTACTTC. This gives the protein CSARWVDEQYF.

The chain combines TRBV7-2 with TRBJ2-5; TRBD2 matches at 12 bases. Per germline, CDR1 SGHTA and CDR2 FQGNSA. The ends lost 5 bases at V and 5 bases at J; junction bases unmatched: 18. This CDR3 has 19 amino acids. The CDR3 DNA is TGTGCCAGCAGCCCGAAGCCGCTAGCGGGAGGGATAGGATGGGAGACCCAGTACTTC. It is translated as CASSPKPLAGGIGWETQYF. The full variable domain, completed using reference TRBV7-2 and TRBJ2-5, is GAGVSQSPSNKVTEKGKDVELRCDPISGHTALYWYRQSLGQGLEFLIYFQGNSAPDKSGLPSDRFSAERTGGSVSTLTIQRTQQEDSAVYLCASSPKPLAGGIGWETQYFGPGTRLLVL.

The CDR3 DNA sequence: TGTGCCAGCAGCTTAAATGGAGCCGGGGAGCTGTTTTTT. Translating gives CASSLNGAGELFF. This chain connects TRBV11-3 to TRBJ2-2; D unresolved. Trimming shortened V by 2 bases and J by 6 bases, and 7 bases separated the two germline ends. This CDR3 comprises 13 residues. Germline V gene sequence: CDR1 SGHNT, CDR2 YENEEA.

CDR3 DNA: TGTGCCTGGAGGCACCCGGGACTAGCGGGAGGGGGCACAGATACGCAGTATTTT. Protein: CAWRHPGLAGGGTDTQYF. J is TRBJ2-3 and V is TRBV30; 16 positions match TRBD2. V shed 3 bases, J shed 1 base, and the junction held 7 bases outside the gene matches. This CDR3 comprises 18 residues. Per the germline V gene, CDR1 is GTSNPN and CDR2 is SVGIG (reference sequence).

The CDR3 bases are TGTGCCAGCAGTTCGGGAAGGGGGTGGACTGAAGCTTTCTTT. Its protein is CASSSGRGWTEAFF. V and J are TRBV6-5 and TRBJ1-1, with D tentatively TRBD1 (6 bases). The germline V gene has CDR1 MNHEY and CDR2 SVGAGI. The CDR3 loop spans 14 amino acids. With 4 bases removed from V and 5 bases from J, the gap between germline ends came to 14 bases.